The T cell receptor beta chain described here comes from a study of vaccination effects on CD4 cells after COVID-19 (dated by TCRdb to between 2021 and 2024). General notes on the study: Post-vaccine samples across the study were collected a median of 72 days after the second dose, with a range of 14 to 241. SARS-CoV-2 spike-specific CD4+ TCR repertoires were compared before and after mRNA vaccination in COVID-19 convalescent patients and in infection-naive vaccine recipients. The full study included around ten COVID-19 convalescent patients and a few SARS-CoV-2-naive healthy vaccine recipients. Cultures from other donors in the study were sequenced with the Oncomine TCR Beta short-read assay on an Illumina iSeq 100.

Remarks on this clone: Its antigen is currently not known. No much larger clonotype is one base removed from it; base qualities were not supplied.

At the junction V is shortened by 4 bases and J by 2 bases, with 18 bases in between. The CDR3 covers 16 residues, taking in both the cysteine and the phenylalanine. Kept here is only the CDR3 DNA, which spans 48 bases and is read in frame from base 1. The germline V gene sets CDR1 to SGHTS and CDR2 to YDEGEE. Study-level results and caveats: Among healthy vaccine recipients, nearly all vaccine-induced clones were SARS-CoV-2 mono-reactive, and only 1 of 255 was cross-reactive with common cold coronaviruses. Clones induced by infection and clones induced by vaccination both contracted markedly at late timepoints after vaccination, which fits with T cell responses waning over time. The study was limited by a small number of convalescent patients, and early post-infection timepoints were lacking.

In the ViraFEST assay, PBMC were stimulated with viral peptide pools, and TCR sequencing was then used to find antigen-specific CD4+ T cell clonotypes based on their expansion. After less than 13 days of culture, CD4+ T cells were isolated with the EasySep CD4+ T cell isolation kit. Each participant received two doses of an mRNA SARS-CoV-2 vaccine, either BNT162b2 or mRNA-1273. The absence of prior SARS-CoV-2 infection in healthy vaccine recipients was confirmed by negative nucleocapsid antibodies before and after vaccination. Each well held 2 million to 2.5 million PBMC cultured in IMDM containing about 5.4% human AB serum, around 10 IU/ml IL-2 and gentamicin, along with around 11 ug/ml peptides. On days 3 and 7, half of the culture medium was replaced with fresh IL-2-containing medium. Each peptide stimulation condition was cultured in triplicate wells unless otherwise noted. Using Ficoll-Paque Plus gradient centrifugation, PBMC were separated from whole blood and then either used fresh or cryopreserved at -140C. The overlapping peptide pools covered the spike proteins of SARS-CoV-2 as well as those of the common cold coronaviruses HCoV-NL63, HCoV-OC43 and HCoV-229E. The QIAamp micro DNA kit was used to extract genomic DNA from the cultured CD4+ T cells.

Preparation of the library involved the immunoSEQ multiplex PCR assay. DNA from the CD4+ T cells that had been cultured and isolated underwent TCR beta CDR3 sequencing. From the authors' description of their analysis: Non-productive TCR sequences were removed and reads were trimmed to the CDR3 region, keeping CDR3s of at least 7 amino acids. Antigen-specific clonotypes were identified with the MANAFEST web app by comparing expansion in peptide wells against reference cultures. To count as positive, a clone had to show expansion at FDR<0.05 compared with the reference and with all other wells, an odds ratio above 5, and a frequency above 0.1% in two replicate wells. Clonotypes significantly expanded in SARS-CoV-2 spike wells and in at least one common cold coronavirus spike condition were defined as cross-reactive. Levenshtein distance calculated with the stringdist R package was used to assess CDR3 similarity, and unrooted trees were constructed with ape in R 3.6.1. TCRdb obtained this table from immuneACCESS and retained in-frame rearrangements with V and J assigned. These tables miss some clones; where compared with another copy, unresolved V genes account for less than half of the shortfall, and the remainder is unexplained. That table supplies the V and J calls and clone size; D and trimming were determined from the DNA. The sample contains under 35,000 clones, 65% to 80% of them found a single time. The ten largest account for 9% to 10% of the sample.

The chain couples TRBV5-8 to TRBJ2-5; the D segment could be TRBD1, given 6 matching bases. This TCR was recovered from a human donor who received a COVID-19 vaccine. The sequences come from CD4+ T cells from PBMCs cultured with HCoV-NL63 spike peptides, collected after COVID-19 vaccination. Per the publication, the cell subset or site label means: HCoV-NL63 spike overlapping peptide pool stimulation. The DNA sequence reads TGTGCCAGCAGCAGACAAGGACAGACGGGTCAAGAGACCCAGTACTTC. Its translation is CASSRQGQTGQETQYF.